This is a list of T cell receptor beta chains from one sample in a study of blood T cell repertoires in COVID-19. Only in-frame clones appear in the TCRdb table, and some are missing; sequencing was by immunoSEQ multiplex PCR. Of a few hundred thousand clones in the sample, about 73% were seen once. Sequencing was performed on peripheral blood. The receptors come from a woman older than 75 with acute or convalescent COVID-19. Both conserved end residues are part of each CDR3. The D gene is left open where the match is weak. Expanded clones get a size class; other rows say once, few or many, or leave the size out.

J gene: TRBJ1-4
D gene: TRBD1
V gene: TRBV16
clone size: NA
CDR3 protein: CASSQSRDRGTNEKLFF
CDR3 DNA: TGTGCCAGCAGCCAGTCCCGGGACAGGGGAACTAATGAAAAACTGTTTTTT

J gene: TRBJ2-3
D gene: NA
V gene: TRBV2
clone size: few
CDR3 protein: CASIPGSSPTDTQYF
CDR3 DNA: TGTGCCAGCATCCCAGGTTCTTCCCCCACAGATACGCAGTATTTT

J gene: TRBJ1-2
D gene: TRBD1
V gene: TRBV6-5
clone size: NA
CDR3 protein: CASSYLTGGDYGYTF
CDR3 DNA: TGTGCCAGCAGCTATTTGACAGGGGGCGACTATGGCTACACCTTC

J gene: TRBJ1-1
D gene: NA
V gene: TRBV9
clone size: NA
CDR3 protein: CASSFGPSMNTEAFF
CDR3 DNA: TGTGCCAGCAGCTTTGGACCTAGCATGAACACTGAAGCTTTCTTT

J gene: TRBJ2-5
D gene: TRBD2
V gene: TRBV7-2
clone size: NA
CDR3 protein: CASSPSGYQETQYF
CDR3 DNA: TGTGCCAGCAGTCCTAGCGGTTACCAAGAGACCCAGTACTTC

J gene: TRBJ1-2
D gene: NA
V gene: TRBV5-4
clone size: NA
CDR3 protein: CASSPRGTNYGYTF
CDR3 DNA: TGTGCCAGCAGCCCCAGGGGAACTAACTATGGCTACACCTTC

J gene: TRBJ2-1
D gene: TRBD2
V gene: TRBV30
clone size: NA
CDR3 protein: CAWSALGGGTYNEQFF
CDR3 DNA: TGTGCCTGGAGTGCTCTGGGCGGGGGAACCTACAATGAGCAGTTCTTC

J gene: TRBJ1-2
D gene: TRBD1
V gene: TRBV7-8
clone size: medium-sized
CDR3 protein: CASSFPGQGVHGYTF
CDR3 DNA: TGTGCCAGCAGCTTCCCGGGACAGGGGGTACATGGCTACACCTTC

J gene: TRBJ2-1
D gene: TRBD2
V gene: TRBV19
clone size: NA
CDR3 protein: CASSLTGTSGSYEQFF
CDR3 DNA: TGTGCCAGTAGTCTAACCGGGACTAGCGGGAGTTATGAGCAGTTCTTC

J gene: TRBJ1-1
D gene: NA
V gene: TRBV5-4
clone size: few
CDR3 protein: CASSLTLRDGVAFF
CDR3 DNA: TGTGCCAGCAGCTTGACCCTCAGGGATGGGGTAGCTTTCTTT

J gene: TRBJ2-4
D gene: TRBD2
V gene: TRBV12-3/TRBV12-4
clone size: few
CDR3 protein: CASSRTRDQYF
CDR3 DNA: TGTGCCAGCAGTCGGACTAGGGATCAGTACTTC

J gene: TRBJ1-4
D gene: TRBD1
V gene: TRBV7-9
clone size: few
CDR3 protein: CASSLAGQTNEKLFF
CDR3 DNA: TGTGCCAGCAGCTTAGCGGGACAGACAAATGAAAAACTGTTTTTT

J gene: TRBJ2-5
D gene: NA
V gene: TRBV11-1
clone size: few
CDR3 protein: CASSFRAILPETQYF
CDR3 DNA: TGTGCCAGCAGCTTCCGAGCGATCCTCCCTGAGACCCAGTACTTC

J gene: TRBJ1-2
D gene: TRBD1
V gene: TRBV4-3
clone size: NA
CDR3 protein: CASRGQVDGYTF
CDR3 DNA: TGCGCCAGCAGAGGACAGGTTGATGGCTACACCTTC

J gene: TRBJ2-1
D gene: TRBD2
V gene: TRBV7-9
clone size: NA
CDR3 protein: CASSPKQLARRNNEQFF
CDR3 DNA: TGTGCCAGCAGCCCAAAGCAACTAGCGCGCCGAAACAATGAGCAGTTCTTC

J gene: TRBJ1-1
D gene: TRBD1
V gene: TRBV7-9
clone size: NA
CDR3 protein: CASSLKGAIYTEAFF
CDR3 DNA: TGTGCCAGCAGCTTAAAGGGGGCGATCTACACTGAAGCTTTCTTT

J gene: TRBJ2-4
D gene: NA
V gene: TRBV18
clone size: NA
CDR3 protein: CASSPLPSSSKNIQYF
CDR3 DNA: TGTGCCAGCTCACCTCTCCCTAGCAGTAGCAAAAACATTCAGTACTTC

J gene: TRBJ2-1
D gene: NA
V gene: TRBV10-3
clone size: NA
CDR3 protein: CAISEVPYNEQFF
CDR3 DNA: TGTGCCATCAGTGAGGTTCCATACAATGAGCAGTTCTTC

J gene: TRBJ2-2
D gene: TRBD2
V gene: TRBV20-1
clone size: NA
CDR3 protein: CSASKAGALSTGELFF
CDR3 DNA: TGCAGTGCTAGTAAAGCGGGGGCCTTAAGTACCGGGGAGCTGTTTTTT

J gene: TRBJ2-2
D gene: TRBD2
V gene: TRBV5-4
clone size: few
CDR3 protein: CAYGLAGGNGELFF
CDR3 DNA: TGTGCCTACGGCCTAGCGGGAGGCAACGGGGAGCTGTTTTTT

J gene: TRBJ1-6
D gene: NA
V gene: TRBV25-1
clone size: NA
CDR3 protein: CASLQGTNYNSPLHF
CDR3 DNA: TGTGCCAGCCTCCAAGGGACAAACTATAATTCACCCCTCCACTTT

J gene: TRBJ2-3
D gene: TRBD2
V gene: TRBV29-1
clone size: NA
CDR3 protein: CSVGTSGSTDTQYF
CDR3 DNA: TGCAGCGTAGGGACTAGCGGGAGCACAGATACGCAGTATTTT

J gene: TRBJ2-7
D gene: NA
V gene: TRBV21-1
clone size: NA
CDR3 protein: CASSKPALSYEQYF
CDR3 DNA: TGTGCCAGCAGCAAACCCGCCCTAAGCTACGAGCAGTACTTC

J gene: TRBJ2-7
D gene: NA
V gene: TRBV20-1
clone size: NA
CDR3 protein: CSASPAAGGTYEQYF
CDR3 DNA: TGCAGTGCTAGTCCGGCAGCCGGGGGAACCTACGAGCAGTACTTC

J gene: TRBJ2-7
D gene: TRBD1
V gene: TRBV7-9
clone size: NA
CDR3 protein: CASSLRQGRDEQYF
CDR3 DNA: TGTGCCAGCAGCCTCCGACAGGGAAGAGACGAGCAGTACTTC

J gene: TRBJ1-5
D gene: TRBD1
V gene: TRBV29-1
clone size: NA
CDR3 protein: CSVAPTGDQPQHF
CDR3 DNA: TGCAGCGTTGCCCCCACAGGGGACCAGCCCCAGCATTTT

J gene: TRBJ2-1
D gene: TRBD2
V gene: TRBV11-3
clone size: once
CDR3 protein: CASSLGRGAYNEQFF
CDR3 DNA: TGTGCCAGCAGCTTAGGGCGGGGGGCCTACAATGAGCAGTTCTTC

J gene: TRBJ1-5
D gene: NA
V gene: TRBV6-2/TRBV6-3
clone size: many
CDR3 protein: CASSYPGAGQPQHF
CDR3 DNA: TGTGCCAGCAGTTACCCCGGCGCGGGTCAGCCCCAGCATTTT

J gene: TRBJ2-3
D gene: TRBD1
V gene: TRBV5-6
clone size: NA
CDR3 protein: CASSSRQGDTQYF
CDR3 DNA: TGTGCCAGCAGCTCCCGACAGGGGGATACGCAGTATTTT

J gene: TRBJ1-6
D gene: NA
V gene: TRBV25-1
clone size: NA
CDR3 protein: CASSDRGGPGNSPLHF
CDR3 DNA: TGTGCCAGCAGTGATCGGGGAGGCCCGGGGAATTCACCCCTCCACTTT

J gene: TRBJ1-1
D gene: TRBD1
V gene: TRBV7-8
clone size: NA
CDR3 protein: CASSLGTGESTEAFF
CDR3 DNA: TGTGCCAGCAGCTTAGGGACAGGGGAGAGCACTGAAGCTTTCTTT

J gene: TRBJ1-2
D gene: NA
V gene: TRBV7-2
clone size: NA
CDR3 protein: CASSPGRTLGCTF
CDR3 DNA: TGTGCCAGCAGCCCTGGCCGGACACTTGGTTGCACCTTC

J gene: TRBJ1-6
D gene: TRBD1
V gene: TRBV5-1
clone size: NA
CDR3 protein: CASSLGQGRTPLHF
CDR3 DNA: TGCGCCAGCAGCTTGGGACAGGGAAGAACACCCCTCCACTTT

J gene: TRBJ2-4
D gene: NA
V gene: TRBV20-1
clone size: NA
CDR3 protein: CSAQEWGIQYF
CDR3 DNA: TGCAGTGCGCAAGAGTGGGGCATCCAGTACTTC

J gene: TRBJ2-5
D gene: TRBD1
V gene: TRBV6-6
clone size: NA
CDR3 protein: CASSLPGQEWTQYF
CDR3 DNA: TGTGCCAGCAGTTTACCGGGACAGGAATGGACCCAGTACTTC

J gene: TRBJ1-6
D gene: NA
V gene: TRBV12-3/TRBV12-4
clone size: NA
CDR3 protein: CASRWTANSPLHF
CDR3 DNA: TGTGCCAGCAGGTGGACAGCCAATTCACCCCTCCACTTT

J gene: TRBJ1-2
D gene: TRBD1
V gene: TRBV7-2
clone size: once
CDR3 protein: CASSPRDRVYGYTF
CDR3 DNA: TGTGCCAGCAGCCCCCGGGACAGGGTCTATGGCTACACCTTC

J gene: TRBJ2-4
D gene: TRBD1
V gene: TRBV3-1/TRBV3-2
clone size: NA
CDR3 protein: CASSPRGTENIQYF
CDR3 DNA: TGTGCCAGCAGCCCACGAGGGACAGAAAACATTCAGTACTTC

J gene: TRBJ2-7
D gene: NA
V gene: TRBV7-9
clone size: NA
CDR3 protein: CASSRTVYEQYF
CDR3 DNA: TGTGCCAGCAGCCGGACAGTCTACGAGCAGTACTTC

J gene: TRBJ2-2
D gene: NA
V gene: TRBV6-5
clone size: NA
CDR3 protein: CASSVGGYTGELFF
CDR3 DNA: TGTGCCAGCTCCGTTGGGGGGTACACCGGGGAGCTGTTTTTT

J gene: TRBJ2-2
D gene: NA
V gene: TRBV7-2
clone size: NA
CDR3 protein: CASSLILYTGELFF
CDR3 DNA: TGTGCCAGCAGCTTAATACTGTACACCGGGGAGCTGTTTTTT

J gene: TRBJ2-4
D gene: TRBD1
V gene: TRBV6-1
clone size: NA
CDR3 protein: CASSGSGQGAMLTKNIQYF
CDR3 DNA: TGTGCCAGCAGTGGGTCGGGACAGGGGGCGATGTTAACCAAAAACATTCAGTACTTC

J gene: TRBJ2-1
D gene: TRBD1
V gene: TRBV5-4
clone size: NA
CDR3 protein: CASSLGQGVSYNEQFF
CDR3 DNA: TGTGCCAGCAGCTTGGGACAGGGGGTCTCCTACAATGAGCAGTTCTTC

J gene: TRBJ1-2
D gene: NA
V gene: TRBV3-1/TRBV3-2
clone size: NA
CDR3 protein: CASSQERPIYGYTF
CDR3 DNA: TGTGCCAGCAGCCAAGAGCGGCCGATCTATGGCTACACCTTC

J gene: TRBJ2-1
D gene: TRBD2
V gene: TRBV10-1
clone size: NA
CDR3 protein: CASSGTSGRANYNEQFF
CDR3 DNA: TGCGCCAGCAGTGGGACTAGCGGGAGGGCAAACTACAATGAGCAGTTCTTC

J gene: TRBJ1-4
D gene: TRBD1
V gene: TRBV19
clone size: NA
CDR3 protein: CASNPGQGSNEKLFF
CDR3 DNA: TGTGCCAGTAATCCGGGACAGGGATCGAATGAAAAACTGTTTTTT

J gene: TRBJ1-3
D gene: NA
V gene: TRBV10-3
clone size: NA
CDR3 protein: CAMTGDTGNTIYF
CDR3 DNA: TGTGCCATGACAGGTGATACTGGAAACACCATATATTTT